This T cell receptor (beta chain) was profiled in a study of T cells in women clearing cervical HPV infection. Study results and limitations: TRBV6-7 abundance was lower in cases than controls (0.11% versus 0.16%).

CDR1 and CDR2 from the germline V gene are LNHDA and SQIVND (reference sequence). With 0 bases clipped from V and 1 base from J, the junction kept 8 bases outside the gene matches. The CDR3 is 18 amino acids. Sequenced by immunoSEQ multiplex PCR; TCRdb stores in-frame clones only, minus some. Its table lists roughly 48,000 clones. To note about this clone: The antigen remains undetermined. The read stops 3 residues short of the end of the CDR3; the missing end is completed from the germline J gene.

Sequenced: blood buffy coat. The sequence derives from a woman aged 18 to 75 with a cervical HPV16 infection that either progressed to CIN3+ or cleared (not recorded which). The chain recombines TRBV19 with TRBJ1-5; 8 bases align to TRBD1. The CDR3 bases that were read are TGTGCCAGTAGTATAGACCAGACAGGGGTCGGAAGCAATCAGCCC. Amino acid sequence: CASSIDQTGVGSNQP. The CDR3 in full is CASSIDQTGVGSNQPQHF.